The 15 T cell receptor beta chains reported below all come from one sample, sequenced in a study of control samples from healthy donors and cancer patients. The protocol was immunoSEQ multiplex PCR, while the TCRdb copy is restricted to in-frame clones and leaves out a portion. The profile shows around 170,000 clones, around 90% of them singletons. The sample was blood. The receptors shown here come from a woman under 40 in good health.

The chain couples TRBV21-1 to TRBJ2-7; whether TRBD2, the table's D call, matches the DNA was not checked. TRBV21-1 is a recognized pseudogene. The CDR3 has 12 residues. CDR3 DNA: TGTGCCAGCAGGCGTACGACTAGCGGGTATCACGTC. This sequence encodes CASRRTTSGYHV.

The chain employs TRBV30 and TRBJ1-1; maybe TRBD1 (5 bases). V was shortened by 4 bases and J by 4 bases, with 19 bases between the two germline ends. The CDR3 runs to 15 residues. CDR1 is GTSNPN and CDR2 is SVGIG in the germline V gene (reference sequence). The CDR3 reads CAWTPGLTLSTEAFF. In nucleotides, the CDR3 is TGTGCCTGGACCCCAGGGCTCACCCTGTCCACTGAAGCTTTCTTT. Supplemented by reference TRBV30 and TRBJ1-1, the full variable domain reads SQTIHQWPATLVQPVGSPLSLECTVEGTSNPNLYWYRQAAGRGLQLLFYSVGIGQISSEVPQNLSASRPQDRQFILSSKKLLLSDSGFYLCAWTPGLTLSTEAFFGQGTRLTVV.

This chain links TRBV5-6 with TRBJ2-7, with D perhaps matching TRBD2 (6 bases). Germline CDR1 reads SGHDT; CDR2 reads YYEEEE. The V gene lost 5 bases and the J gene lost 4 bases, with 16 bases spanning the gap. This CDR3 is built from 14 residues. As DNA, the CDR3 is TGTGCCAGCAGTGGGAGGACTAACTTTTACGAGCAGTACTTC. Translation: CASSGRTNFYEQYF.

The chain recombines TRBV6-5 with TRBJ2-2, with D perhaps matching TRBD1 (6 bases). Germline V gene sequence: CDR1 MNHEY, CDR2 SVGAGI. This CDR3 contains 12 residues. V was clipped by 8 bases and J by 6 bases, with 10 bases between them. The CDR3 DNA reads as TGTGCCAGCCAACAGGGTGCCGGGGAGCTGTTTTTT. Protein: CASQQGAGELFF.

The table lists this clone with a few counts. This chain uses TRBV2 with TRBJ2-7; no clear D. CDR3 size: 15 residues. Germline CDR1 is SNHLY and CDR2 is FYNNEI. The V gene lost 7 bases and the J gene lost 0 bases, with 16 bases spanning the gap. This CDR3 is CASKYGRFSSYEQYF. In nucleotides, the CDR3 is TGTGCCAGCAAATACGGGCGCTTTAGCTCCTACGAGCAGTACTTC.

The chain uses TRBV13 and TRBJ1-3, with D unclear. CDR1 is PRHDT, CDR2 FYEKMQ, per germline (reference sequence). This CDR3 is 15 amino acids long. Trimming took 5 bases from V and 4 from J, leaving 15 bases between them. Written as DNA, the CDR3 is TGTGCCAGCAGCCCTCCAGCGGGCGCGGGAAACACCATATATTTT. Protein sequence: CASSPPAGAGNTIYF.

This chain links TRBV24-1 with TRBJ2-1; weak D call: TRBD2 (6 bases). Germline CDR1 and CDR2: KGHDR and SFDVKD. V lost 6 bases to trimming and J lost 2 bases, with 10 bases between them. CDR3 length: 14 amino acids. This CDR3 reads CATSRTTAYNEQFF. CDR3 sequence (DNA): TGTGCCACCAGTCGGACTACCGCCTACAATGAGCAGTTCTTC.

The chain links TRBV14 to TRBJ2-7; 11 nucleotides agree with TRBD1. Unmatched junction bases numbered 4, after V lost 5 bases and J lost 4 bases. CDR1 and CDR2 (germline): SGHDN, FVKESK. CDR3 length equals 14 residues. The CDR3 nucleotides are TGTGCCAGCAGCACCGGACAGGGGGCTTACGAGCAGTACTTC. This sequence encodes CASSTGQGAYEQYF.

This clone was seen once. V is TRBV4-1 and J is TRBJ2-7, with TRBD2 matching 10 bases. J lost 3 bases, V lost 2 bases, and 16 bases had no gene match. Germline V lookup: CDR1 MGHRA, CDR2 YSYEKL. The CDR3 spans 19 residues. The CDR3 DNA reads as TGCGCCAGCAGCCAACCCTACAGGACTAGCGGCCCCGGCCACTACGAGCAGTACTTC. The encoded protein is CASSQPYRTSGPGHYEQYF.

V usage is TRBV24-1 and J usage is TRBJ1-2; D is undetermined. CDR1 and CDR2 (germline): KGHDR, SFDVKD. This CDR3 is built from 12 residues. V lost 5 bases, J lost 8 bases, and 11 bases lay in between. The CDR3 sequence: CATSAPAEGYTF. CDR3 nucleotide sequence: TGTGCCACCAGTGCCCCTGCGGAGGGCTACACCTTC.

This clone has just one count. The genes are TRBV6-5 and TRBJ2-5; no firm D call. Germline values: CDR1 MNHEY, CDR2 SVGAGI. Trimming took 1 base from V and 1 from J, leaving 7 bases between them. The CDR3 contains 14 residues. The CDR3 bases are TGTGCCAGCAGTTACTGGCAGTCCCAAGAGACCCAGTACTTC. Protein product: CASSYWQSQETQYF.

This chain links TRBV5-1 with TRBJ2-5, with 10 bases matching TRBD2. This CDR3 has 15 residues. The germline CDR1 and CDR2 sequences are SGHRS and YFSETQ. Losses at the gene ends were 2 bases for V and 4 bases for J; bases not matched to a gene: 5. CDR3 in amino acids: CASSLGAGGRETQYF. Written as DNA, the CDR3 is TGCGCCAGCAGCTTAGGAGCGGGGGGGCGAGAGACCCAGTACTTC. The entire variable domain, with the rest obtained from reference TRBV5-1 and TRBJ2-5, is as follows: KAGVTQTPRYLIKTRGQQVTLSCSPISGHRSVSWYQQTPGQGLQFLFEYFSETQRNKGNFPGRFSGRQFSNSRSEMNVSTLELGDSALYLCASSLGAGGRETQYFGPGTRLLVL.

This chain links TRBV7-2 with TRBJ2-5, with TRBD2 identical over 9 bases. This CDR3 has 16 amino acids. The trim removed 2 bases at V and 3 bases at J, leaving 7 bases unmatched. CDR1 is SGHTA, CDR2 FQGNSA, per germline. In DNA, the CDR3 is TGTGCCAGCAGCTTACTAGGCGGGAGGGCAGAAGAGACCCAGTACTTC. Amino acid sequence: CASSLLGGRAEETQYF.

The CDR3 spells CASSDRPGRSTPNEKLFF. For the CDR3, the DNA is TGTGCCAGCAGTGACCGCCCGGGACGTTCCACTCCTAATGAAAAACTGTTTTTT. The genes are TRBV6-1 and TRBJ1-4, with a weak D call TRBD1 (5 bases). Germline CDR1 MNHNS, CDR2 SASEGT. V lost 3 bases and J 3 bases, leaving 20 bases between the germline ends. The CDR3 sequence is 18 residues long.

The chain links TRBV7-9 to TRBJ1-5; D call uncertain. CDR1 is SEHNR and CDR2 is FQNEAQ in the germline V gene (reference sequence). V lost 2 bases, J lost 0 bases, and 5 bases lay in between. The CDR3 length is 14 residues. The CDR3, as DNA: TGTGCCAGCAGCTTATCAGATAGCAATCAGCCCCAGCATTTT. This sequence encodes CASSLSDSNQPQHF.